This T cell receptor beta chain emerged from a study of CD8 T cells in ankylosing spondylitis. Trimming at V came to 6 bases and at J to 4 bases, leaving 2 bases not matched to a gene. This CDR3 comprises 13 residues. Looked up from germline, CDR1 is DFQATT and CDR2 is SNEGSKA (reference sequence). From the 5' RACE reads, TCRdb called clonotypes with MiXCR, one entry per CDR3 protein. The sample lists some 800,000 distinct CDR3 sequences; 12% were seen once. Whole-study results and caveats: Reports of some motif variants in reactive arthritis synovial fluid and blood predate this one. Ankylosing spondylitis blood appeared to be characterized by a TCR beta motif of about eight highly homologous variants.

Comment on this clonotype: Its specificity is not known.

Specimen: blood, either unsorted or a sorted T cell fraction (not recorded which). The origin of this receptor is a male donor with ankylosing spondylitis. The rearrangement joins TRBV20-1 to TRBJ2-5; TRBD2 matches at 13 bases. In DNA form, the CDR3 reads TGCAGTGCGGGACTAGCGGGAATAGAGACCCAGTACTTC. This encodes CSAGLAGIETQYF.